The rows below give T cell receptor beta chains drawn from one sample of a study of T cells in Graves' hyperthyroidism and ophthalmopathy. From the multiplex PCR reads, TCRdb called clonotypes with MiXCR, one entry per CDR3 protein. The table shows approximately 600,000 distinct CDR3 sequences, with 11% to 15% occurring only once. Material: blood. Source of these receptors: a woman in her thirties with Graves' hyperthyroidism that later progressed to Graves' ophthalmopathy. CDR3s include the opening cysteine and the closing phenylalanine or tryptophan. A D gene is named only where the DNA matches it firmly. The size field is filled for only some rows; it gives once, few, many or a size class.

TRBV5-1	many	TRBJ2-7	NA	13	CASRPAGLYEQYF	TGCGCCAGTCGACCCGCTGGCCTTTACGAGCAGTACTTC
TRBV20-1	many	TRBJ2-7	TRBD2	14	CSARAGGFLYEQYF	TGCAGTGCTAGGGCGGGGGGTTTTCTTTACGAGCAGTACTTC
TRBV7-9	few	TRBJ1-1	NA	13	CASSPGPLGGAFF	TGTGCCAGCAGCCCCGGACCCCTGGGTGGGGCTTTCTTT
TRBV18	few	TRBJ1-2	NA	16	CASSPNSGRTSYGYTF	TGTGCCAGCTCACCGAACTCGGGACGTACGTCCTATGGCTACACCTTC
TRBV5-8	NA	TRBJ2-3	TRBD2	16	CASSLPAGGGTDTQYF	TGTGCCAGCAGCCTCCCTGCGGGAGGGGGAACAGATACGCAGTATTTT
TRBV19	NA	TRBJ2-5	TRBD2	17	CASSIVPTSVNQETQYF	TGTGCCAGTAGTATAGTTCCGACTAGCGTGAATCAAGAGACCCAGTACTTC
TRBV6-2/TRBV6-3	once	TRBJ2-1	TRBD2	14	CASALAGPYNEQFF	TGTGCCAGTGCACTAGCGGGGCCTTACAATGAGCAGTTCTTC
TRBV20-1	NA	TRBJ1-5	NA	11	CSAGPIGPQHF	TGCAGCGCGGGTCCAATAGGCCCCCAGCATTTT
TRBV5-1	few	TRBJ2-2	TRBD2	16	CASSSTSGGNTGELFF	TGCGCCAGCAGCTCAACTAGCGGGGGAAACACCGGGGAGCTGTTTTTT
TRBV7-3	many	TRBJ2-1	NA	15	CASSLISNQGYEQFF	TGTGCCAGCAGCTTAATTAGCAATCAGGGGTATGAGCAGTTCTTC
TRBV28	NA	TRBJ1-1	NA	14	CATYEFSSNTEAFF	TGTGCCACATACGAATTCTCCTCGAACACTGAAGCTTTCTTT
TRBV3-1	many	TRBJ1-1	NA	14	CASSPSLGGTEAFF	TGTGCCAGCAGCCCCAGCCTCGGTGGGACTGAAGCTTTCTTT
TRBV7-9	many	TRBJ2-7	NA	14	CASSFDRRYYEQYF	TGTGCCAGCAGCTTCGACAGGAGATACTACGAGCAGTACTTC
TRBV29-1	many	TRBJ2-1	TRBD2	16	CSAEGGSGRVTNEQFF	TGCAGCGCCGAAGGTGGTAGCGGGAGAGTAACCAATGAGCAGTTCTTC
TRBV19	medium-sized	TRBJ2-7	NA	13	CASSQGRIHEQYF	TGTGCCAGTAGTCAGGGTAGGATCCACGAGCAGTACTTC
TRBV7-9	few	TRBJ1-5	NA	16	CASSLDGTLSNQPQHF	TGTGCCAGCAGCTTAGATGGGACGCTTAGCAATCAGCCCCAGCATTTT
TRBV27	few	TRBJ1-1	NA	13	CASSFLSGPEAFF	TGTGCCAGCAGTTTTCTATCGGGGCCTGAAGCTTTCTTT
TRBV7-9	many	TRBJ2-7	TRBD1	14	CASSSVGTDYEQYF	TGTGCCAGCAGCTCAGTCGGGACAGACTACGAGCAGTACTTC
TRBV19	few	TRBJ2-6	NA	17	CASRNQGTVSGANVLTF	TGTGCCAGTAGAAACCAAGGAACAGTCTCTGGGGCCAACGTCCTGACTTTC
TRBV29-1	many	TRBJ2-7	TRBD2	11	CSFMRGYEQYF	TGCAGCTTCATGCGGGGGTACGAGCAGTACTTC
TRBV6-1	NA	TRBJ1-5	NA	16	CASSEPRFGGNQPQHF	TGTGCCAGCTCCGAGCCCCGATTTGGCGGCAATCAGCCCCAGCATTTT
TRBV6-1	NA	TRBJ2-3	NA	13	CAAGDSRTDTQYF	TGTGCCGCCGGTGACAGCCGAACAGATACGCAGTATTTT
TRBV6-1	few	TRBJ2-2	TRBD1	15	CASSYWTGGVGELFF	TGTGCCAGCAGTTATTGGACAGGGGGGGTCGGGGAGCTGTTTTTT
TRBV20-1	NA	TRBJ2-7	NA	13	CSVRTGAYYEQYF	TGCAGTGTGCGAACGGGAGCCTACTACGAGCAGTACTTC
TRBV7-6	many	TRBJ2-7	NA	12	CASSLVSGEQYF	TGTGCCAGCAGCTTAGTATCAGGCGAGCAGTACTTC
TRBV15	many	TRBJ2-1	NA	11	CATSREVEQFF	TGTGCCACCAGCAGAGAGGTTGAGCAGTTCTTC
TRBV6-1	many	TRBJ1-2	NA	13	CASSVGDNYGYTF	TGTGCCAGCAGTGTGGGGGATAACTATGGCTACACCTTC
TRBV6-1	few	TRBJ1-5	TRBD1	15	CASSRGTGGTQPQHF	TGTGCCAGCAGTCGAGGGACAGGGGGCACCCAGCCCCAGCATTTT